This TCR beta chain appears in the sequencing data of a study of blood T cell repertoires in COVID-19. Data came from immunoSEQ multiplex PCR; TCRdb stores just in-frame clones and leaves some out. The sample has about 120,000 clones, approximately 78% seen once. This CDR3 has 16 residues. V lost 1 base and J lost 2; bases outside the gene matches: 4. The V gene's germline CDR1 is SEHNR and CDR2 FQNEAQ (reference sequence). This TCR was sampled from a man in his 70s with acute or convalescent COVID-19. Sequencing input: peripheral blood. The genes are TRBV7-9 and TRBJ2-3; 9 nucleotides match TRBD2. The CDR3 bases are TGTGCCAGCAGCTTAGGGCGGGGGGGCCTCACAGATACGCAGTATTTT. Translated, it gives CASSLGRGGLTDTQYF.